The T cell receptor beta chain under discussion was sequenced for a study of beta chain features in type 1 diabetes. Study at large: Patients did not differ from healthy donors in age, gender or cell yield.

A note on this clone: The antigen is not known.

Study conclusions and caveats: Shorter TCRB CDR3s, moderately but significantly so, marked every one of the four CD4+ subsets in Type 1 diabetes patients.

Since all of the isolated RNA was reverse transcribed, expressed TCRB transcripts were what got sequenced. Using immunoSEQ multiplex PCR, the repertoire was profiled, and TCRdb retains in-frame clones only, with some absent. This sample has around 250,000 clones, with around 24% found just once. Purity above 98% was achieved in all sorted populations. This clonotype was obtained from a woman aged 25 to 39 with type 1 diabetes. The sample consisted of naive CD4+ T cells from blood.

The chain's CDR3 is CASSLGLANYEQYF. In nucleotides, the CDR3 is TGTGCCAGCAGCTTGGGGCTAGCGAACTACGAGCAGTACTTC. The chain carries TRBV5-4 and TRBJ2-7; D is possibly TRBD2 (6 bases). The CDR3 is 14 residues long. Germline V CDR1 and CDR2: SGHNT, YYREEE (reference sequence). Trimming left V 0 bases short and J 3 bases short, with 10 bases between.